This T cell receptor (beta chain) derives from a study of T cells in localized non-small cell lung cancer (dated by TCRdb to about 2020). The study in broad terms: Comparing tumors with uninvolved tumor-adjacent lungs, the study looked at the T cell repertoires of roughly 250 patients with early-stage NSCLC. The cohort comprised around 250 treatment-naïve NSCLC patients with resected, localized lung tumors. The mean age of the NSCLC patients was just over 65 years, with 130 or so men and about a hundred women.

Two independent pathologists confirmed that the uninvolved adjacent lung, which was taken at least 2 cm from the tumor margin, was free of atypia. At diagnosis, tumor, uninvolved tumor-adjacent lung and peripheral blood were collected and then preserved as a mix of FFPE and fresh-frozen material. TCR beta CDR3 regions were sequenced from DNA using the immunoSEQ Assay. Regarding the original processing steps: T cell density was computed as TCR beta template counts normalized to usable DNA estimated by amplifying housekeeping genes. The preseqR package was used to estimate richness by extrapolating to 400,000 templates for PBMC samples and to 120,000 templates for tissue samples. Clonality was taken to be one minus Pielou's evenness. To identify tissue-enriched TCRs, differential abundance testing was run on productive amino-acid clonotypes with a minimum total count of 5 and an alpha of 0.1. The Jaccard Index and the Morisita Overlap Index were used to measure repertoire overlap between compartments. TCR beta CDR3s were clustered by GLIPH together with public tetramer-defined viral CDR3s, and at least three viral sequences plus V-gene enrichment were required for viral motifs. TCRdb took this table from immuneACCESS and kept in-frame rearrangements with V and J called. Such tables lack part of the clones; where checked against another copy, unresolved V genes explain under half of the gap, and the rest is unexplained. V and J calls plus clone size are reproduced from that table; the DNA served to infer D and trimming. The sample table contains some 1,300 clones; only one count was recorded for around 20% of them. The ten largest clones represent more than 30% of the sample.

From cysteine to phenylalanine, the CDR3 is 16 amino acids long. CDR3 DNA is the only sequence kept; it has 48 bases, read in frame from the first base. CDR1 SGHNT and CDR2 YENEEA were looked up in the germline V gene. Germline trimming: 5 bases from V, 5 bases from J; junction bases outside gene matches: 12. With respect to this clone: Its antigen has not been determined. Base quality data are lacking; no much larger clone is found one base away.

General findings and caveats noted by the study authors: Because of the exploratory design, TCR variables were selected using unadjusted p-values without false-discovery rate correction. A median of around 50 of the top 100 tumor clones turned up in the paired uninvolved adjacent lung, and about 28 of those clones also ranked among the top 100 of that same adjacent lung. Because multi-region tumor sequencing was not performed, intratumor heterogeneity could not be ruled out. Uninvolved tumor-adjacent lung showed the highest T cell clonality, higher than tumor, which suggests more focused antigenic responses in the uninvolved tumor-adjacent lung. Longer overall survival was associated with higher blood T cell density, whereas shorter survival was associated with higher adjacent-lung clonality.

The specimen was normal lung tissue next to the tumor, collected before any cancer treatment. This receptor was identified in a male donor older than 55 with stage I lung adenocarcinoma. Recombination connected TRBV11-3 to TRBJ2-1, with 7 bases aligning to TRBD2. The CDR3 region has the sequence CASSAAVAGDNNEQFF. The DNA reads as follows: TGTGCCAGCAGCGCCGCGGTAGCGGGCGACAACAATGAGCAGTTCTTC.